The 23 T cell receptor beta chains below come from one sample, sequenced in a study of T cell responses to AZD1222 COVID-19 vaccine. Data came from immunoSEQ multiplex PCR; TCRdb stores just in-frame clones and leaves some out. The sample records over 100,000 clones, approximately 89% being singletons. The sequences come from peripheral blood, collected on day 0 of AZD1222 vaccination. The source of these receptors is an adult in good health.

The chain employs TRBV19 and TRBJ1-1; possibly TRBD1 for D (6 bases). This CDR3 spans 13 amino acids. Trimming pared 6 bases from V and 1 base from J, leaving 9 bases between. Germline CDR1 reads LNHDA; CDR2 reads SQIVND (reference sequence). The CDR3 spells CASRPTGNTEAFF. In DNA, the CDR3 is TGTGCCAGTAGACCGACAGGGAACACTGAAGCTTTCTTT.

The rearrangement uses TRBV3-1 (or the pseudogene TRBV3-2) and TRBJ2-1; D remains ambiguous. Trimming pared 0 bases from V and 7 bases from J, leaving 7 bases between. CDR1 and CDR2 from the germline V gene are LGHDT and YNNKEL (reference sequence). The CDR3 covers 13 residues. This chain's CDR3 is CASSQDLRNEQFF. Here the CDR3 DNA reads TGTGCCAGCAGCCAAGACCTGCGGAATGAGCAGTTCTTC.

Of note for this clone: Other nucleotide sequences from this sample produce the same CDR3. The genes are TRBV5-1 and TRBJ2-5, with D uncertain. The CDR3 has 12 residues. V lost 0 bases and J lost 5, with 5 bases in between. Germline V gives CDR1 SGHRS, CDR2 YFSETQ. The CDR3 DNA reads TGCGCCAGCAGCTTGGCCAGTGAGACCCAGTACTTC. Its protein product is CASSLASETQYF. Full variable domain (outside the CDR3, taken from reference TRBV5-1 and TRBJ2-5): KAGVTQTPRYLIKTRGQQVTLSCSPISGHRSVSWYQQTPGQGLQFLFEYFSETQRNKGNFPGRFSGRQFSNSRSEMNVSTLELGDSALYLCASSLASETQYFGPGTRLLVL.

This clone appeared a few times. The gene calls are TRBV9 and TRBJ2-1; 16 bases agree with TRBD2. The length of the CDR3 is 18 residues. The germline V gene has CDR1 SGDLS and CDR2 YYNGEE. Trimming took 4 bases from V and 8 from J; bases not matched to a gene: 12. The CDR3 spells CASSPPLGGLAGGDEQFF. The CDR3 nucleotides are TGTGCCAGCAGCCCTCCTCTCGGGGGACTAGCGGGAGGGGATGAGCAGTTCTTC.

V gene TRBV5-6 combines with J gene TRBJ1-1; D remains unclear. V was shortened by 6 bases and J by 2 bases, with 14 bases between the two germline ends. Germline assignment: CDR1 SGHDT and CDR2 YYEEEE. The CDR3 covers 14 residues. CDR3 nucleotides: TGTGCCAGCAAGTGGGCTATGATTAACACTGAAGCTTTCTTT. As protein: CASKWAMINTEAFF.

The chain couples TRBV7-2 to TRBJ2-3; D is perhaps TRBD2 (6 bases). The CDR3 is 17 residues long. Trimming shortened V by 0 bases and J by 9 bases, and 22 bases separated the two germline ends. The germline CDR1 and CDR2 sequences are SGHTA and FQGNSA. The CDR3 region is CASSLAPFGGGVVTQYF. As DNA, the CDR3 is TGTGCCAGCAGCTTAGCGCCTTTCGGGGGTGGGGTAGTCACGCAGTATTTT.

This clone came up once. The chain combines TRBV6-2 or TRBV6-3 with TRBJ1-1; possibly TRBD1 for D (5 bases). The V end was cut by 3 bases, the J end by 11 bases, with 16 bases between. CDR1 is MNHEY, CDR2 SVGEGT, per germline. The CDR3 sequence is 13 residues long. CDR3 amino acids: CASSYTGAVWAFF. For the CDR3, the DNA is TGTGCCAGCAGTTATACCGGGGCGGTATGGGCTTTCTTT.

The rearrangement links TRBV19 to TRBJ1-2; TRBD1 might be the D (5 bases). CDR3 length equals 14 residues. Germline V gene sequence: CDR1 LNHDA, CDR2 SQIVND (reference sequence). The V gene lost 5 bases and the J gene lost 2 bases, with 12 bases spanning the gap. The CDR3: CASSWAGSNYGYTF. CDR3 DNA sequence: TGTGCCAGTAGTTGGGCAGGGTCCAACTATGGCTACACCTTC.

This chain links TRBV2 with TRBJ1-1, with D hard to call. The length of the CDR3 is 13 residues. Trimming took 8 bases from V and 2 from J, leaving 12 bases between them. Germline CDR1 is SNHLY and CDR2 is FYNNEI. CDR3 nucleotide sequence: TGTGCCAGCCATTCATGGGCTAACACTGAAGCTTTCTTT. Translation: CASHSWANTEAFF.

The CDR3 region is CASSRQTSGVYNEQFF. CDR3 coding DNA: TGCGCCAGCAGCCGACAAACTAGCGGAGTATACAATGAGCAGTTCTTC. This rearrangement joins TRBV4-3 to TRBJ2-1; TRBD2 aligns across 8 bases. Germline assignment: CDR1 LGHNA and CDR2 YSLEER. Germline trimming cut 4 bases from V and 4 bases from J; bases unmatched to any gene: 9. The CDR3 contains 16 residues.

This chain links TRBV6-2 or TRBV6-3 with TRBJ1-5; D remains ambiguous. With 5 bases removed from V and 4 bases from J, the gap between germline ends came to 12 bases. CDR1 is MNHEY, CDR2 SVGEGT, per germline. There are 14 residues in the CDR3. CDR3 coding DNA: TGTGCCAGCAGTAATCCTGGACGGAATCAGCCCCAGCATTTT. Protein: CASSNPGRNQPQHF.

J is TRBJ1-1 and V is TRBV4-1, with 8 bases lining up with TRBD1. Germline CDR1 MGHRA, CDR2 YSYEKL. The CDR3 has 13 residues. Trimming took 0 bases from V and 8 from J; bases not matched to a gene: 2. The CDR3 reads CASSQDRDREAFF. CDR3 DNA sequence: TGCGCCAGCAGCCAAGATAGGGACAGGGAAGCTTTCTTT.

V gene TRBV10-3 combines with J gene TRBJ1-4; tentatively, D is TRBD1 (5 bases). Germline CDR1 is ENHRY and CDR2 is SYGVKD. This CDR3 spans 13 amino acids. Trimming pared 4 bases from V and 4 bases from J, leaving 7 bases between. Here the CDR3 DNA reads TGTGCCATCAGTGCCGGGGGTAATGAAAAACTGTTTTTT. Translation: CAISAGGNEKLFF.

The V call is TRBV29-1, the J call TRBJ1-1; D remains unclear. Germline lookup yields CDR1 SQVTM and CDR2 ANQGSEA. The CDR3 has 14 residues. With 7 bases removed from V and 1 base from J, the gap between germline ends came to 16 bases. CDR3 bases: TGCAGCGCTGCCCTTTGGGGAACGAACACTGAAGCTTTCTTT. Amino acids: CSAALWGTNTEAFF.

The rearrangement joins TRBV9 to TRBJ2-7; perhaps TRBD2 as D (7 bases). Germline CDR1 SGDLS, CDR2 YYNGEE. V dropped 0 bases and J dropped 7 bases, with 17 bases sitting between them. This CDR3 comprises 15 residues. For the CDR3, the DNA is TGTGCCAGCAGCGTAGCGGTGACGGGGGGCGGAGAGCAGTACTTC. This gives the protein CASSVAVTGGGEQYF. Combining the CDR3 with reference TRBV9 and TRBJ2-7 gives the whole variable domain DSGVTQTPKHLITATGQRVTLRCSPRSGDLSVYWYQQSLDQGLQFLIQYYNGEERAKGNILERFSAQQFPDLHSELNLSSLELGDSALYFCASSVAVTGGGEQYFGPGTRLTVT.

The chain joins TRBV2 to TRBJ2-5, with D tentatively TRBD1 (7 bases). This CDR3 comprises 14 residues. Between the trimmed V and J ends, which lost 6 bases and 7 bases, there was a span of 18 bases. Germline V gene data show CDR1 as SNHLY and CDR2 as FYNNEI. The CDR3 nucleotides read TGTGCCAGCAGCTATTCGGAGGGGGCAGGGACCCAGTACTTC. The encoded protein is CASSYSEGAGTQYF.

The chain's CDR3 is CASSMEGRLDGYTF. The CDR3 DNA reads TGTGCCAGTAGTATGGAGGGACGACTGGATGGCTACACCTTC. The rearrangement joins TRBV19 to TRBJ1-2; perhaps TRBD1 as D (5 bases). Germline V gene data show CDR1 as LNHDA and CDR2 as SQIVND (reference sequence). V lost 3 bases, J lost 6 bases, and 14 bases lay in between. The CDR3 runs 14 residues.

This chain connects TRBV12-3 or TRBV12-4 to TRBJ2-2, with unresolved D. Between the trimmed V and J ends, which lost 6 bases and 6 bases, there was a span of 8 bases. This CDR3 has 12 residues. CDR3 amino acids: CASSLGSGELFF. The CDR3 nucleotides read TGTGCCAGCAGCCTCGGGTCCGGGGAGCTGTTTTTT.

The chain combines TRBV19 with TRBJ2-2; 13 bases agree with TRBD2. Germline loops: CDR1 LNHDA, CDR2 SQIVND (reference sequence). J lost 6 bases, V lost 9 bases, and 10 bases had no gene match. There are 16 residues in the CDR3. The CDR3 bases are TGTGCCAGGGGGACTAGCGGGAACGAGGGCCCCGGGGAGCTGTTTTTT. Its translation is CARGTSGNEGPGELFF.

The gene calls are TRBV4-3 and TRBJ1-3; D is unclear. Germline lookup yields CDR1 LGHNA and CDR2 YSLEER. CDR3 length: 15 residues. Deletions cut 0 bases from V and 0 bases from J, with 6 bases between. As DNA, the CDR3 is TGCGCCAGCAGCCAAGATCAAGGCTCTGGAAACACCATATATTTT. It specifies CASSQDQGSGNTIYF.

This chain connects TRBV27 to TRBJ2-3, with D hard to call. Trimming pared 7 bases from V and 0 bases from J, leaving 11 bases between. The CDR3 consists of 14 residues. Germline values: CDR1 MNHEY, CDR2 SMNVEV (reference sequence). CDR3 residues: CASTPSLSTDTQYF. CDR3 nucleotide sequence: TGTGCCAGCACCCCGTCCCTCAGCACAGATACGCAGTATTTT.

The chain combines TRBV24-1 with TRBJ1-1, with 7 bases aligning to TRBD1. The germline CDR1 and CDR2 sequences are KGHDR and SFDVKD. The ends lost 6 bases at V and 4 bases at J; junction bases unmatched: 4. CDR3 length equals 13 residues. The CDR3 DNA follows: TGTGCCACCAGTCCCGGGACAGCCACTGAAGCTTTCTTT. This encodes CATSPGTATEAFF.

V usage is TRBV6-5 and J usage is TRBJ2-7; D is uncertain. The CDR3 extends over 11 amino acids. Germline V gene data show CDR1 as MNHEY and CDR2 as SVGAGI. V was shortened by 6 bases and J by 3 bases, with 6 bases between the two germline ends. For the CDR3, the DNA is TGTGCCAGCAGCCTCGGCTACGAGCAGTACTTC. It translates to CASSLGYEQYF.